This passage covers 29 T cell receptor beta chains from one sample sequenced in a study of blood T cell repertoires in COVID-19. The data were produced by immunoSEQ multiplex PCR, yet TCRdb's version contains in-frame clones alone and is incomplete. The data hold about 180,000 clones, with 70% to 90% observed a single time. Sequenced material: peripheral blood. The receptor set was obtained from a man in his fifties or sixties with active or convalescent COVID-19.

The J gene is TRBJ2-7, the V gene TRBV5-5, with 8 positions matching TRBD1. The germline V gene encodes CDR1 SGHKS and CDR2 YYEKEE (reference sequence). J gave up 0 bases and V 1 base, and 15 bases lay outside the gene matches. The CDR3 is 19 amino acids. The CDR3 DNA is TGTGCCAGCAGCTTGAATGGTCCCGCCGGGACAGGAACCTCCTACGAGCAGTACTTC. The encoded protein is CASSLNGPAGTGTSYEQYF.

The chain uses TRBV9 and TRBJ2-1, with 8 positions matching TRBD2. There are 15 residues in the CDR3. CDR1 and CDR2 (germline): SGDLS, YYNGEE. Trimming cost V 6 bases and J 2 bases; bases outside gene matches: 7. The CDR3 DNA follows: TGTGCCAGCACTCTGCGGGAGGCGCCCTACAATGAGCAGTTCTTC. It codes for CASTLREAPYNEQFF.

This CDR3 reads CASSLVPDTDTQYF. The DNA for the CDR3 is TGTGCCAGCAGCTTAGTACCAGACACAGATACGCAGTATTTT. The chain is built from TRBV7-6 and TRBJ2-3; D unclear. This CDR3 comprises 14 residues. With 1 base removed from V and 2 bases from J, the gap between germline ends came to 7 bases. CDR1 and CDR2 (germline): SGHVS, FNYEAQ. The full variable domain, its missing parts supplied by reference TRBV7-6 and TRBJ2-3, is GAGVSQSPRYKVTKRGQDVALRCDPISGHVSLYWYRQALGQGPEFLTYFNYEAQQDKSGLPNDRFSAERPEGSISTLTIQRTEQRDSAMYRCASSLVPDTDTQYFGPGTRLTVL.

The chain employs TRBV5-4 and TRBJ2-7; 10 bases match TRBD2. In germline, CDR1 is SGHNT, CDR2 YYREEE (reference sequence). The length of the CDR3 is 15 residues. The V and J ends lost 4 bases and 6 bases, in that order; junction bases with no gene match: 10. The CDR3 protein is CASSLALAGVREQYF. DNA of the CDR3: TGTGCCAGCAGCCTGGCCCTAGCGGGAGTCCGCGAGCAGTACTTC.

This clone was observed a handful of times. The rearrangement joins TRBV5-1 to TRBJ2-6, with a possible D match to TRBD1 (5 bases). Germline V lookup: CDR1 SGHRS, CDR2 YFSETQ. The V gene lost 2 bases and the J gene lost 2 bases, with 23 bases spanning the gap. The CDR3 consists of 20 residues. The CDR3 region is CASSFQHGQTRVAGANVLTF. CDR3 coding DNA: TGCGCCAGCAGCTTCCAGCACGGACAAACCAGGGTCGCTGGGGCCAACGTCCTGACTTTC.

In the case of this clone: This sequence may be a read error, since a much larger clone differs from it by one base. The same CDR3 is also encoded by other DNA sequences in this sample. The rearrangement links TRBV9 to TRBJ1-2; a possible D gene is TRBD1 (5 bases). The germline V and J ends were trimmed by 0 bases and 5 bases, with 14 bases remaining between them. The CDR3 runs to 15 residues. In germline, CDR1 is SGDLS, CDR2 YYNGEE. DNA for the CDR3: TGTGCCAGCAGCGTAGCGGAGGGGACCTCTTATGGCTACACCTTC. Protein product: CASSVAEGTSYGYTF.

V usage is TRBV30 and J usage is TRBJ2-2; the D gene is possibly TRBD2 (5 bases). Germline V gene data show CDR1 as GTSNPN and CDR2 as SVGIG (reference sequence). The CDR3 has 11 amino acids. Trimming took 5 bases from V and 8 from J, leaving 9 bases between them. The CDR3 is CAWAGSGELFF. In nucleotides, the CDR3 is TGTGCCTGGGCGGGTTCAGGGGAGCTGTTTTTT.

The chain carries TRBV30 and TRBJ2-3, with 7 bases lining up with TRBD2. From germline, CDR1 is GTSNPN and CDR2 SVGIG (reference sequence). V lost 0 bases to trimming and J lost 4 bases; unmatched junction nucleotides: 7. This CDR3 contains 15 residues. The CDR3 here is CAWSVWAGVSDTQYF. CDR3 bases: TGTGCCTGGAGTGTCTGGGCGGGAGTCTCAGATACGCAGTATTTT.

The chain carries TRBV2 and TRBJ2-7, with D tentatively TRBD2 (5 bases). Trimming removed 7 bases from V and 6 bases from J, with 13 bases in between. The germline V gene encodes CDR1 SNHLY and CDR2 FYNNEI. CDR3 length: 12 amino acids. CDR3 protein: CASTLSAGEQYF. In DNA, the CDR3 is TGTGCCAGCACCCTATCCGCGGGCGAGCAGTACTTC. The full variable domain, rest sourced from reference TRBV2 and TRBJ2-7, is EPEVTQTPSHQVTQMGQEVILRCVPISNHLYFYWYRQILGQKVEFLVSFYNNEISEKSEIFDDQFSVERPDGSNFTLKIRSTKLEDSAMYFCASTLSAGEQYFGPGTRLTVT.

This rearrangement joins TRBV27 to TRBJ1-2; 8 bases align to TRBD1. Per the germline V gene, CDR1 is MNHEY and CDR2 is SMNVEV (reference sequence). The CDR3 length is 14 residues. With V trimmed by 2 bases and J by 8 bases, 7 bases remained unmatched. CDR3 in amino acids: CASSLQGQEGGYTF. CDR3 coding DNA: TGTGCCAGCAGTTTACAGGGACAGGAAGGAGGCTACACCTTC.

This clone was seen a single time. The rearrangement uses TRBV18 and TRBJ1-6, with no clear D. V lost 1 base, J lost 0 bases, and 13 bases lay in between. This CDR3 has 18 amino acids. CDR1 KGHSH and CDR2 LQKENI come from the germline V gene. The CDR3 loop is CASSPLPFASSYNSPLHF. The CDR3 region has the DNA TGTGCCAGCTCACCACTTCCTTTTGCGAGCTCCTATAATTCACCCCTCCACTTT.

Here the CDR3 reads CASSLMGSHSGNTIYF. DNA for the CDR3: TGCGCCAGCAGCTTGATGGGCAGCCACTCTGGAAACACCATATATTTT. The chain uses TRBV5-1 and TRBJ1-3, with D unresolved. The CDR3 runs 16 residues. Germline lookup yields CDR1 SGHRS and CDR2 YFSETQ. Trimming left V 1 base short and J 0 bases short, with 11 bases between.

The J gene is TRBJ1-6, the V gene TRBV19, with no clear D. The V end was cut by 3 bases, the J end by 6 bases, with 12 bases between. The CDR3 runs 15 residues. Germline V CDR1 and CDR2: LNHDA, SQIVND (reference sequence). CDR3 sequence reads: CASSMERPPNSPLHF. DNA for the CDR3: TGTGCCAGTAGTATGGAGAGACCCCCTAATTCACCCCTCCACTTT.

The gene calls are TRBV11-1 and TRBJ2-3; D ambiguous. The V end was cut by 5 bases, the J end by 0 bases, with 12 bases between. CDR1 and CDR2 from the germline V gene are SGHAT and FQDESV (reference sequence). The CDR3 totals 15 residues. CDR3 in amino acids: CASSLRSYSTDTQYF. CDR3 nucleotides: TGTGCCAGCAGCCTCCGGTCATATAGCACAGATACGCAGTATTTT.

The J gene is TRBJ1-2, the V gene TRBV19; 12 nucleotides align to TRBD1. Per the germline V gene, CDR1 is LNHDA and CDR2 is SQIVND (reference sequence). CDR3 length equals 18 residues. J was trimmed by 8 bases and V by 5 bases; bases with no gene match: 18. The CDR3, as DNA: TGTGCCAGTAGTCGAAGTAATTTGGGACAGGGGGCAGATAACGGCTACACCTTC. It yields the protein CASSRSNLGQGADNGYTF. Looking up the rest from reference TRBV19 and TRBJ1-2 gives the full variable domain: DGGITQSPKYLFRKEGQNVTLSCEQNLNHDAMYWYRQDPGQGLRLIYYSQIVNDFQKGDIAEGYSVSREKKESFPLTVTSAQKNPTAFYLCASSRSNLGQGADNGYTFGSGTRLTVV.

The V call is TRBV28, the J call TRBJ2-6; 10 bases fit TRBD1. CDR3 length equals 18 residues. CDR1 and CDR2 (germline): MDHEN, SYDVKM. With 4 bases clipped from V and 4 bases from J, the junction kept 10 bases outside the gene matches. The CDR3 sequence: CASSSPGQGMRGANVLTF. The CDR3 coding sequence is TGTGCCAGCAGTTCACCGGGACAGGGGATGAGAGGGGCCAACGTCCTGACTTTC.

This clone was recorded once. The chain combines TRBV28 with TRBJ2-3; TRBD2 matches 7 bases. The CDR3 length is 14 residues. J was trimmed by 8 bases and V by 4 bases; bases with no gene match: 9. Germline values: CDR1 MDHEN, CDR2 SYDVKM. CDR3 sequence reads: CASSYPTSSGTQYF. The CDR3 coding sequence is TGTGCCAGCAGTTATCCGACTAGCTCTGGTACGCAGTATTTT.

This clone was counted a few times. J is TRBJ2-1 and V is TRBV3-1 (or the pseudogene TRBV3-2), with a tentative D call TRBD1 (6 bases). CDR1 and CDR2 (germline): LGHDT, YNNKEL (reference sequence). Between the trimmed V and J ends, which lost 4 bases and 6 bases, there was a span of 16 bases. This CDR3 has 15 amino acids. CDR3 loop: CASSPETGRGNEQFF. Here the CDR3 DNA reads TGTGCCAGCAGCCCAGAGACAGGACGAGGCAATGAGCAGTTCTTC.

The chain employs TRBV6-2 or TRBV6-3 and TRBJ1-1, with D possibly matching TRBD1 (5 bases). V lost 2 bases to trimming and J lost 2 bases, with 15 bases between them. There are 16 residues in the CDR3. CDR1 is MNHEY, CDR2 SVGEGT, per germline. The CDR3 spells CASSYRGGTTNTEAFF. For the CDR3, the DNA is TGTGCCAGCAGTTACCGTGGGGGGACTACCAACACTGAAGCTTTCTTT.

The chain links TRBV5-6 to TRBJ1-2; no clear D gene. This CDR3 has 15 residues. Germline values: CDR1 SGHDT, CDR2 YYEEEE. Deletions cut 6 bases from V and 3 bases from J, with 18 bases between. CDR3 DNA sequence: TGTGCCAGCACCATGATCATGGCGGTAGACTATGGCTACACCTTC. Its translation: CASTMIMAVDYGYTF.

V gene TRBV5-4 combines with J gene TRBJ1-6; D is unclear. This CDR3 is built from 14 residues. With 2 bases removed from V and 5 bases from J, the gap between germline ends came to 8 bases. From germline, CDR1 is SGHNT and CDR2 YYREEE (reference sequence). This CDR3 is CASSFLQDNSPLHF. The CDR3 DNA reads as TGTGCCAGCAGCTTCTTACAAGATAATTCACCCCTCCACTTT.

The chain links TRBV7-3 to TRBJ1-1; TRBD1 agrees at 7 bases. The CDR3 length is 13 residues. The V and J ends lost 5 bases and 6 bases, in that order; junction bases with no gene match: 6. Germline V gene sequence: CDR1 SGHTA, CDR2 FQGTGA. The CDR3 bases are TGTGCCAGCAGCCGACAGGGAGCGGCTGAAGCTTTCTTT. Translation gives CASSRQGAAEAFF.

The chain combines TRBV5-4 with TRBJ2-1, with 8 nucleotides matching TRBD2. The CDR3 loop spans 15 amino acids. With 4 bases clipped from V and 5 bases from J, the junction kept 8 bases outside the gene matches. Per germline, CDR1 SGHNT and CDR2 YYREEE (reference sequence). This CDR3 reads CASSVGGGLNNEQFF. Written as DNA, the CDR3 is TGTGCCAGCAGCGTCGGGGGGGGCTTAAACAATGAGCAGTTCTTC.

The genes are TRBV3-1 (or the pseudogene TRBV3-2) and TRBJ1-1, with unresolved D. This CDR3 has 13 amino acids. Germline V gene data show CDR1 as LGHDT and CDR2 as YNNKEL (reference sequence). V lost 1 base and J 1 base, leaving 4 bases between the germline ends. In DNA, the CDR3 is TGTGCCAGCAGCCAAGTCTCGAACACTGAAGCTTTCTTT. Translating gives CASSQVSNTEAFF.

This chain connects TRBV5-5 to TRBJ1-5; a weak D match, TRBD1 (5 bases). The germline gives CDR1 SGHKS, CDR2 YYEKEE (reference sequence). Trimming left V 4 bases short and J 0 bases short, with 14 bases between. The length of the CDR3 is 16 residues. In nucleotides, the CDR3 is TGTGCCAGCAGCCAGGTGGGGGGGACTAGCAATCAGCCCCAGCATTTT. Its protein is CASSQVGGTSNQPQHF.

The chain carries TRBV4-3 and TRBJ1-6; 10 bases match TRBD1. Germline trimming cut 4 bases from V and 9 bases from J; bases unmatched to any gene: 6. Germline-derived CDR1 and CDR2 are LGHNA and YSLEER. This CDR3 has 15 amino acids. CDR3 bases: TGCGCCAGCAGCCTTCCCGGGACAGGGGTTTCACCCCTCCACTTT. Residues: CASSLPGTGVSPLHF.

The CDR3 spells CAIRGDRVVDGYTF. CDR3 DNA sequence: TGTGCCATCAGGGGCGACAGGGTTGTCGATGGCTACACCTTC. The chain uses TRBV10-3 and TRBJ1-2; 7 bases align to TRBD1. CDR1 and CDR2 from the germline V gene are ENHRY and SYGVKD. This CDR3 is built from 14 residues. The J segment lost 6 bases and the V segment lost 6 bases, leaving 10 bases of the junction unmatched.

The rearrangement links TRBV9 to TRBJ2-5; the match to TRBD1 covers 9 bases. Trimming cost V 3 bases and J 7 bases; bases outside gene matches: 4. The CDR3 consists of 13 residues. Germline-derived CDR1 and CDR2 are SGDLS and YYNGEE. This CDR3 reads CASSAGQGVTQYF. DNA for the CDR3: TGTGCCAGCAGCGCGGGACAGGGAGTGACCCAGTACTTC.

The V gene is TRBV29-1, the J gene TRBJ1-1, with D maybe TRBD1 (5 bases). The germline gives CDR1 SQVTM, CDR2 ANQGSEA. V was cut by 6 bases and J by 0 bases, with 20 bases left in between. This CDR3 is built from 16 residues. The CDR3 bases are TGCAGCGTCGAACGCAGTGCGGGGGGACTGAACACTGAAGCTTTCTTT. It codes for CSVERSAGGLNTEAFF.